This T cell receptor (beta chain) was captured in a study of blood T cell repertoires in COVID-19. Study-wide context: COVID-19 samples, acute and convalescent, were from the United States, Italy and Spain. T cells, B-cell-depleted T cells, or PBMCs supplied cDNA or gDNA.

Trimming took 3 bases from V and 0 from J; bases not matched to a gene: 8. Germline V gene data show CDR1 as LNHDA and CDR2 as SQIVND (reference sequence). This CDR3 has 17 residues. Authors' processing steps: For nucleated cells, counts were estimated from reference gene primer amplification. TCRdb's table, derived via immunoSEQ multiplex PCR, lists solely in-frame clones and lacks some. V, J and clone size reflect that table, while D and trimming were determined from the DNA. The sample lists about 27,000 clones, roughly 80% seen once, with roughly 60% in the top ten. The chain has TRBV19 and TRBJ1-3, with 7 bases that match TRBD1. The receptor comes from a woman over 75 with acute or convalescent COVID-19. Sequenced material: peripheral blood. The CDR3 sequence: CASSIRYRGSSGNTIYF. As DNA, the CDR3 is TGTGCCAGTAGTATTCGTTACAGGGGAAGCTCTGGAAACACCATATATTTT.